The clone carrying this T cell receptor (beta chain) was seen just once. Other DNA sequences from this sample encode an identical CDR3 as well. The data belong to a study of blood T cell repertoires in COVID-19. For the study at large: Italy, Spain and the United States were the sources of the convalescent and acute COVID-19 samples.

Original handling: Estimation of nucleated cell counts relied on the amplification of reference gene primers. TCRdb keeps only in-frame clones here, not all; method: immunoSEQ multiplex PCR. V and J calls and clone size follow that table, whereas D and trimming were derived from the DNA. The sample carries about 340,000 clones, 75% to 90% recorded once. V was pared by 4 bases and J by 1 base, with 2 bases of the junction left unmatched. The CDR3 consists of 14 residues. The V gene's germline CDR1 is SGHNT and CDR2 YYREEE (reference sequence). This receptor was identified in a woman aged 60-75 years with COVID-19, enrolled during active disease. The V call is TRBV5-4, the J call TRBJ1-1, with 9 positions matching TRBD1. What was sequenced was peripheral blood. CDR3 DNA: TGTGCCAGCAGCAGGGACAGGGCGAACACTGAAGCTTTCTTT. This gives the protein CASSRDRANTEAFF.